Each of the 10 T cell receptor beta chains below was sequenced from the same sample in a study of blood T cells in healthy people across ages (dated by TCRdb to about 2015). Libraries came from 5' RACE. The sequencer listed for this sample is Illumina HiSeq 2500. The second PCR ran for about 6 to 12 cycles and used a J-beta primer mix along with a sample-barcoded 5' primer. TCRdb trimmed the raw reads at Q25, called clones with MiXCR and kept productive beta chains. CDR3 protein duplicates are merged, each entry listing the most common genes and DNA. Present in this sample are about 1.5 million distinct CDR3 sequences, about 42% of which were seen just once. The ten largest clonotypes hold 4% of the sample. The sample was blood. The receptor source for this set is a woman under 30 in good health.

This clonotype was recorded only once. This chain joins TRBV12-5 and TRBJ2-1; a weak D match, TRBD1 (5 bases). The J call is uncertain, as TRBJ2-7 better fits the DNA end. This CDR3 has 15 amino acids. Germline loops: CDR1 LGHNT, CDR2 FRNRAP. The CDR3 here is CASGPPQAVIYEQYF. DNA of the CDR3: TGTGCTAGTGGTCCCCCACAGGCCGTCATCTACGAGCAGTACTTC.

The gene calls are TRBV9 and TRBJ1-5; TRBD1 matches at 8 bases. The CDR3 runs 15 residues. CDR1 SGDLS and CDR2 YYNGEE come from the germline V gene. Unmatched junction bases numbered 5, after V lost 2 bases and J lost 4 bases. CDR3 protein: CASSVRGRGNQPQHF. CDR3 DNA: TGTGCCAGCAGCGTCAGGGGGCGCGGGAATCAGCCCCAGCATTTT.

The V gene is TRBV5-1, the J gene TRBJ1-4; no definite D call. V was trimmed by 1 base and J by 8 bases, leaving 9 bases between them. The CDR3 length is 13 residues. From germline, CDR1 is SGHRS and CDR2 YFSETQ. This CDR3 reads CASSLNTGEKLFF. The CDR3 region has the DNA TGCGCCAGCAGCTTGAACACTGGAGAAAAACTGTTTTTT.

The count of this clonotype is one. V usage is TRBV12-3 or TRBV12-4 and J usage is TRBJ1-6; possible D gene TRBD1, 5 bases. The CDR3 has 13 residues. Trimming removed 4 bases at V and 8 bases at J, with 9 bases between. The CDR3 DNA reads as TGTGCCAGCAGTTGGGGCGGGGATTCACCCCTCCACTTT. Its protein product is CASSWGGDSPLHF.

CDR3 in DNA: TGTGCCAGCAGCTTATCCGGGAGTTCCTACTACAATGAGCAGTACTTC. It translates to CASSLSGSSYYNEQYF. This chain joins TRBV7-8 and TRBJ2-7; weak D call: TRBD2 (6 bases). The V gene's germline CDR1 is SGHVS and CDR2 FQNEAQ. The CDR3 spans 16 residues. Trimming took 2 bases from V and 7 from J, leaving 21 bases between them.

The chain couples TRBV29-1 to TRBJ2-7, with D uncertain. Germline V gene sequence: CDR1 SQVTM, CDR2 ANQGSEA. V was cut by 1 base and J by 2 bases, with 6 bases left in between. This CDR3 spans 12 amino acids. DNA of the CDR3: TGCAGCGTTGAAGCGGCCGCCTACGAGCAGTACTTC. Its protein product is CSVEAAAYEQYF.

This chain uses TRBV4-3 with TRBJ2-7, with D unclear. Germline V gene lookup returns CDR1 LGHNA and CDR2 YSLEER. V lost 2 bases to trimming and J lost 3 bases, with 8 bases between them. This CDR3 has 13 residues. The CDR3 nucleotides are TGCGCCAGCAGCCAAAACGTGGTCTACGAGCAGTACTTC. This sequence encodes CASSQNVVYEQYF.

The chain combines TRBV15 with TRBJ2-1; maybe TRBD1 (6 bases). The CDR3 has 12 residues. Trimming pared 6 bases from V and 9 bases from J, leaving 12 bases between. The germline gives CDR1 LNHNV, CDR2 YYDKDF (reference sequence). CDR3 sequence: CATRSRGAEQFF. The CDR3 DNA reads TGTGCCACCAGGTCCAGGGGTGCTGAGCAGTTCTTC.

This clonotype was recorded a few times. This rearrangement joins TRBV21-1 to TRBJ2-7; no check of the table's D call, TRBD1, against the DNA was made. TRBV21-1 is a pseudogene segment. The CDR3 length is 16 residues. This CDR3 reads CASSKAVRGRGYEQYF. The DNA of the CDR3 is TGTGCCAGCAGCAAAGCGGTGCGGGGAAGGGGCTACGAGCAGTACTTC.

CDR3 protein: CANARGGRIDTQYF. Here the CDR3 DNA reads TGTGCCAACGCTCGGGGGGGCCGGATTGATACGCAGTATTTT. The chain is built from TRBV3-1 and TRBJ2-3; 8 positions agree with TRBD2. This CDR3 has 14 amino acids. The germline V gene has CDR1 LGHDT and CDR2 YNNKEL (reference sequence). After removal of 10 bases from V and 6 bases from J, the junction contained 12 bases not matched to a gene.